These 18 T cell receptor beta chains originate from one sample sequenced in a study of Graves' ophthalmopathy and Graves' hyperthyroidism. Transcripts of RNA were the source for amplifying TCR beta CDR3 regions. An initial RT-PCR round employing HTBI primers preceded a second-round multiplex PCR. Each CDR3 protein is one row after TCRdb ran MiXCR on the multiplex PCR reads. The sample records 400,000 to 500,000 distinct CDR3 sequences, over 20% being singletons. The specimen sequenced was peripheral blood. These receptors were collected from a woman younger than 35 with stable Graves' hyperthyroidism.

Remarks on this clonotype: Germline and junction disagree at one end, which may indicate a read error. CDR3: CASSLEYGFTF. CDR3 nucleotide sequence: TGTGCCAGTAGTTTGGAGTATGGCTTCACCTTC. The chain has TRBV19 and TRBJ1-2, with D unresolved. The CDR3 runs to 11 residues. CDR1 is LNHDA, CDR2 SQIVND, per germline (reference sequence).

Many counts were recorded for this clonotype. CDR3 coding DNA: TGTGCCAGCAGTACCCGGACAGGGGGGATATACATTCAGTACTTC. Residues: CASSTRTGGIYIQYF. This chain links TRBV28 with TRBJ2-4, with 10 positions matching TRBD1. Looked up from germline, CDR1 is MDHEN and CDR2 is SYDVKM. Losses at the gene ends were 5 bases for V and 8 bases for J; bases not matched to a gene: 9. CDR3 size: 15 residues.

This clonotype was counted ten times or more. A read error may produce the germline difference seen at one junction end. This sequence joins TRBV6-2 or TRBV6-3 and TRBJ2-7, with 7 bases lining up with TRBD2. The germline gives CDR1 MNHEY, CDR2 SVGEGT. The CDR3 spans 16 residues. CDR3 coding DNA: TGTGCCAGCAGTTACTCGCGGCGGGAGCCGTCCCACGAGCGGTACTTC. This translates into CASSYSRREPSHERYF.

This clonotype was found many times. The rearrangement joins TRBV7-2 to TRBJ2-4, with D possibly being TRBD2 (6 bases). The germline V gene has CDR1 SGHTA and CDR2 FQGNSA. V was cut by 3 bases and J by 0 bases, with 18 bases left in between. The CDR3 totals 18 residues. CDR3 bases: TGTGCCAGCAGCTTGCGACCGAGCGGGCTGCTAGCCAAAAACATTCAGTACTTC. Its translation is CASSLRPSGLLAKNIQYF.

This clonotype was seen at least ten times. This chain uses TRBV5-1 with TRBJ1-1; D gene uncertain. The CDR3 runs 13 residues. CDR1 and CDR2 (germline): SGHRS, YFSETQ. V was cut by 5 bases and J by 2 bases, with 10 bases left in between. This CDR3 is CASSSNINTEAFF. In DNA form, the CDR3 reads TGCGCCAGCAGTTCTAATATAAACACTGAAGCTTTCTTT. Based on the CDR3 plus reference TRBV5-1 and TRBJ1-1, the full variable domain is KAGVTQTPRYLIKTRGQQVTLSCSPISGHRSVSWYQQTPGQGLQFLFEYFSETQRNKGNFPGRFSGRQFSNSRSEMNVSTLELGDSALYLCASSSNINTEAFFGQGTRLTVV.

The chain joins TRBV2 to TRBJ2-7; 16 bases agree with TRBD2. Trimming took 4 bases from V and 2 from J; bases not matched to a gene: 2. Germline CDR1 is SNHLY and CDR2 is FYNNEI. The CDR3 consists of 16 residues. The CDR3, as DNA: TGTGCCAGCAGTGCCGGGACTAGCGGGAGGGCCTACGAGCAGTACTTC. Translated, it gives CASSAGTSGRAYEQYF.

This clonotype came up many times. The V and J genes are TRBV7-2 and TRBJ1-1; D unresolved. CDR1 SGHTA and CDR2 FQGNSA come from the germline V gene. This CDR3 contains 14 residues. Trimming removed 4 bases at V and 6 bases at J, with 15 bases between. CDR3 bases: TGTGCCAGCAGCTCCCGAGGGCCACCTCCTGAAGCTTTCTTT. Its translation: CASSSRGPPPEAFF. Complete variable domain (other parts from reference TRBV7-2 and TRBJ1-1): GAGVSQSPSNKVTEKGKDVELRCDPISGHTALYWYRQSLGQGLEFLIYFQGNSAPDKSGLPSDRFSAERTGGSVSTLTIQRTQQEDSAVYLCASSSRGPPPEAFFGQGTRLTVV.

On this clonotype itself: The junction differs from germline at one of its ends, possibly a read error. This chain uses TRBV5-4 with TRBJ2-2, with TRBD1 matching over 10 bases. Per the germline V gene, CDR1 is SGHNT and CDR2 is YYREEE (reference sequence). The CDR3 is 15 residues long. CDR3 sequence reads: CASILGTGDTGELFF. CDR3 DNA: TGTGCCAGCATCTTGGGGACAGGGGACACCGGGGAGCTGTTTTTT.

Comments on this clonotype: Given the absence of the conserved phenylalanine or tryptophan at the CDR3 end, a read error is likely. The V gene is TRBV27, the J gene TRBJ2-5; TRBD2 might be the D (6 bases). V shed 6 bases and J shed 5 bases, with 13 bases lying between them. CDR3 size: 13 residues. Per germline, CDR1 MNHEY and CDR2 SMNVEV (reference sequence). CDR3 sequence reads: CASRNYGGETQYL. Written as DNA, the CDR3 is TGTGCCAGCAGGAACTACGGGGGTGAGACCCAGTACCTC.

Ten or more counts support this clonotype. The chain recombines TRBV10-3 with TRBJ1-5; possibly TRBD1 for D (5 bases). The CDR3 loop spans 15 amino acids. The germline V and J ends were trimmed by 5 bases and 4 bases, with 15 bases remaining between them. CDR1 is ENHRY and CDR2 is SYGVKD in the germline V gene. CDR3 sequence: CAISRGGDGNQPQHF. CDR3 coding DNA: TGTGCCATCAGTCGTGGTGGGGACGGGAATCAGCCCCAGCATTTT.

This clonotype was counted ten times or more. This rearrangement joins TRBV27 to TRBJ2-5; 7 bases map to TRBD2. The germline CDR1 and CDR2 sequences are MNHEY and SMNVEV (reference sequence). Trimming removed 6 bases from V and 0 bases from J; junction bases left unmatched: 1. The CDR3 is 13 residues long. CDR3 sequence reads: CASRLANQETQYF. The CDR3 coding sequence is TGTGCCAGCAGACTAGCGAACCAAGAGACCCAGTACTTC.

This clonotype showed up many times. This rearrangement joins TRBV12-3 or TRBV12-4 to TRBJ2-4; TRBD2 is a possible D gene (5 bases). The CDR3 sequence is 14 residues long. Trimming took 3 bases from V and 6 from J, leaving 12 bases between them. The CDR3 is CASSFGGRGNIQYF. The DNA of the CDR3 is TGTGCCAGCAGTTTTGGTGGACGGGGAAACATTCAGTACTTC.

This clonotype turned up a few times. V usage is TRBV27 and J usage is TRBJ2-5, with 13 bases that match TRBD2. This CDR3 region has 15 residues. V was pared by 0 bases and J by 9 bases, with 4 bases of the junction left unmatched. CDR1 is MNHEY and CDR2 is SMNVEV in the germline V gene (reference sequence). CDR3 DNA sequence: TGTGCCAGCAGTTTATCGTGGACTAGCGGGAGTGCCCAGTACTTC. Translation gives CASSLSWTSGSAQYF.

In its sample, this clonotype was seen many times. CDR3 DNA: TGTGCCAGCAGCTTCCCCCCTAACACCGGGGAGCTGTTTTTT. This sequence encodes CASSFPPNTGELFF. The chain has TRBV7-2 and TRBJ2-2; no firm D call. CDR1 is SGHTA, CDR2 FQGNSA, per germline. V lost 3 bases and J 2 bases, leaving 7 bases between the germline ends. The CDR3 sequence is 14 residues long.

This clonotype has more than one count but fewer than ten. Possible read error: a much larger clone is one base away. The chain recombines TRBV6-2 or TRBV6-3 with TRBJ2-4; a weak D match, TRBD2 (5 bases). This CDR3 contains 15 residues. The germline V gene has CDR1 MNHEY and CDR2 SVGEGT. DNA for the CDR3: TGTGCCAGCAGTTACGCAGAGCTAGCCGAAAACATTCAGTACTTC. Its translation: CASSYAELAENIQYF.

The table lists this clonotype with many counts. The chain combines TRBV24-1 with TRBJ2-7, with unresolved D. V was cut by 9 bases and J by 3 bases, with 11 bases left in between. Germline-derived CDR1 and CDR2 are KGHDR and SFDVKD. The CDR3 runs to 12 residues. Written as DNA, the CDR3 is TGTGCCACCGCAGGAATTGGCTACGAGCAGTACTTC. Translated: CATAGIGYEQYF.

The table lists this clonotype with many counts. The rearrangement joins TRBV7-3 to TRBJ2-6; D is uncertain. The CDR3 extends over 14 amino acids. Trimming removed 5 bases from V and 0 bases from J, with 5 bases in between. The germline CDR1 and CDR2 sequences are SGHTA and FQGTGA. CDR3 coding DNA: TGTGCCAGCAGCCCGACCTCTGGGGCCAACGTCCTGACTTTC. This encodes CASSPTSGANVLTF.

This clonotype came up many times. V gene TRBV19 combines with J gene TRBJ1-2; weak D call: TRBD1 (6 bases). CDR3 length: 12 residues. V shed 4 bases and J shed 8 bases, with 11 bases lying between them. Germline V gene data show CDR1 as LNHDA and CDR2 as SQIVND (reference sequence). Here the CDR3 DNA reads TGTGCCAGTAGTACGGGGGGGCTCGGCTACACCTTC. Translation: CASSTGGLGYTF. Full variable domain (outside the CDR3, taken from reference TRBV19 and TRBJ1-2): DGGITQSPKYLFRKEGQNVTLSCEQNLNHDAMYWYRQDPGQGLRLIYYSQIVNDFQKGDIAEGYSVSREKKESFPLTVTSAQKNPTAFYLCASSTGGLGYTFGSGTRLTVV.